Sequencing of this T cell receptor (beta chain) was carried out in a study of a mutant IDH1 vaccine in newly diagnosed glioma. Study overall: Treated patients showed a male proportion of around 60%, a female proportion of around 40%, and a mean age of around 40 years.

V shed 6 bases, J shed 0 bases, and the junction held 5 bases outside the gene matches. This CDR3 spans 15 amino acids. Per the germline V gene, CDR1 is MNHEY and CDR2 is SVGAGI. TCRdb's table, derived via immunoSEQ multiplex PCR, lists solely in-frame clones and lacks some. Counted here are roughly 41,000 clones, under 80% occurring once; the ten biggest clones make up 9% to 10%. Study-wide results and limits: Evidence of vaccine-induced immune responses was documented in nearly 95% of patients.

A note on this clone: Its antigen is as yet unknown.

The time point here: baseline, week 1 (first vaccination visit). Treatment of the sample: pre-vaccination baseline after standard-of-care therapy. New WHO grade 3 or 4 IDH1-mutant, ATRX-lost astrocytomas were present in all donors. Material: PBMCs, obtained from a glioma patient treated with radiotherapy, temozolomide or both. This chain links TRBV6-5 with TRBJ1-5; 7 bases align to TRBD1. The clonotype originates from a man between 40 and 49 years old with glioma. Some clones in this sample may be carry-over from other donors' samples. The DNA for the CDR3 is TGTGCCAGCAGACACAGGGGAAGTAGCAATCAGCCCCAGCATTTT. Translating it yields CASRHRGSSNQPQHF.